This T cell receptor (beta chain) was sequenced during a study of blood T cell repertoires in COVID-19. CDR3 length equals 16 residues. Germline CDR1 reads SGHDT; CDR2 reads YYEEEE. The V and J ends lost 4 bases and 3 bases, in that order; junction bases with no gene match: 6. Repertoires were generated with immunoSEQ multiplex PCR, while TCRdb's copy carries only in-frame clones and drops some. The sample has 90,000 to 150,000 clones; about 85% are singletons. Input material: peripheral blood. The rearrangement joins TRBV5-6 to TRBJ2-3; 12 bases are shared with TRBD1. The clonotype comes from an elderly man with acute or convalescent COVID-19. The CDR3 sequence is CASSNRDRGLTDTQYF. The CDR3 coding sequence is TGTGCCAGCAGCAACCGGGACAGGGGGCTGACAGATACGCAGTATTTT.